This T cell receptor (beta chain) was identified during a study of PD-1 blockade in classical Hodgkin lymphoma. On the study more broadly: Nivolumab was administered to patients intravenously at 3 mg/kg every 2 weeks. Study-level findings and limits: Undefined causes, possibly disease activity or prior therapy, underlie the repertoire differences.

Points on this clone: Its antigen is unknown.

Here immunoSEQ multiplex PCR was the method, and the copy in TCRdb shows in-frame clones only, minus some. Seen here are roughly 96,000 clones, approximately 94% observed once, and the top ten hold 1.5% to 2.5%. J lost 4 bases, V lost 3 bases, and 5 bases had no gene match. The CDR3 sequence is 16 residues long. Germline V gene sequence: CDR1 SGHDT, CDR2 YYEEEE. Time point noted: cycle 4 day 1 (C4D1), after 5 to 7 weeks of nivolumab. Relapse was seen in all patients after autologous stem cell transplantation, and brentuximab vedotin exposure was variable. Patients showed best responses of complete response, partial response or progressive disease.

The genes are TRBV5-6 and TRBJ2-3; TRBD2 matches at 13 bases. The sample was peripheral blood mononuclear cells (PBMCs), taken before the fourth cycle of nivolumab. The TCR comes from a human donor with classical Hodgkin lymphoma. CDR3 bases: TGTGCCAGCAGCTATACACTAGCGGGGGGGTCAGATACGCAGTATTTT. Translation: CASSYTLAGGSDTQYF.